This paragraph reports one T cell receptor (beta chain). Libraries were prepared by immunoSEQ multiplex PCR; TCRdb keeps only in-frame clonotypes and omits some of them. The sample includes millions of clones, around nine tenths of them seen just once. These data belong to a study of shared clonotypes between healthy human individuals. With V trimmed by 0 bases and J by 5 bases, 3 bases remained unmatched. The CDR3 runs to 14 residues. Germline lookup yields CDR1 SGHRS and CDR2 YFSETQ. Into CD45RA+ naive and CD45RA-negative memory subsets, the CD4+ cells were split. The chain couples TRBV5-1 to TRBJ1-1, with 8 bases matching TRBD1. The sequence was obtained from a man between 18 and 35 years old in good health. Sequencing was carried out using naive CD4+ T cells sorted from blood. The sample's subset: CD45RA+ positively selected. CDR3 residues: CASSLVQGVTEAFF. The CDR3 nucleotides are TGCGCCAGCAGCTTGGTACAGGGGGTAACTGAAGCTTTCTTT.